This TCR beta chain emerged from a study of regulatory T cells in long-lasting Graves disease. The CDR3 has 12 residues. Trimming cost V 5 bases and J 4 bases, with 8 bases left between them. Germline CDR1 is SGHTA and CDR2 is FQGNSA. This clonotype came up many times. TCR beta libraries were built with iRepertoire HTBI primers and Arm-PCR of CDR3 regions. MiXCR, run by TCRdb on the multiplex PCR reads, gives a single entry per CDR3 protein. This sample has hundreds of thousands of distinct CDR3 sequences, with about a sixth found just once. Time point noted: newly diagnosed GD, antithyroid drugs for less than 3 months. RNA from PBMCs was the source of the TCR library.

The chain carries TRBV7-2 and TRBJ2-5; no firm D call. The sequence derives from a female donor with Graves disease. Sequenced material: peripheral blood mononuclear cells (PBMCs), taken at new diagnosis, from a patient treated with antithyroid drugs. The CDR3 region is CASSPRTETQYF. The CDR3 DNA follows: TGTGCCAGCAGCCCCAGGACAGAGACCCAGTACTTC.